Included here is one TCR beta chain sequence, with context. This entry is derived from a study of blood T cell repertoires in COVID-19. At the level of the study: Samples of COVID-19 (acute and convalescent) were obtained from the United States, Italy and Spain. T cells, B-cell-depleted T cells, or PBMCs supplied cDNA or gDNA.

This CDR3 is 12 amino acids long. V lost 8 bases and J lost 6; bases outside the gene matches: 1. Germline V gene data show CDR1 as LNHDA and CDR2 as SQIVND (reference sequence). In the original analysis: Estimation of nucleated cell counts was performed using reference gene primer amplification. Produced via immunoSEQ multiplex PCR; TCRdb's table is partial and in-frame only. From that table come the V and J calls and clone size; the DNA was used to work out D and trimming. The sample carries 220,000 or so clones, roughly 84% recorded once. The genes are TRBV19 and TRBJ1-6, with 7 bases fitting TRBD1. This sequence was found in a woman of 80 years or more with acute or convalescent COVID-19. The sequenced sample was peripheral blood. The CDR3 DNA is TGTGCCAGTGGACAGGTTAATTCACCCCTCCACTTT. Its protein is CASGQVNSPLHF.